These T cell receptor beta chains were read from a single sample in a study of cytomegalovirus exposure and HLA in healthy donors. Repertoires were generated with immunoSEQ multiplex PCR, while TCRdb's copy carries only in-frame clones and drops some. The sample consists of about 120,000 clones, roughly 9% of them appearing once. Sequenced material: PBMCs. These receptors were collected from a man aged 25 to 40 in good health and CMV-seronegative. Each CDR3 is given with its conserved first and last residue. Each record gives: V gene, CDR3 length, clone size, D gene, J gene, CDR3 DNA, CDR3 protein. A D gene is named only where the DNA matches it firmly. Rows may omit the clone size; those that give it use once, few, many or a size class.

TRBV19	14	few	TRBD1	TRBJ1-5	TGTGCCAGCAGGACAGGGGTTAGCAATCAGCCCCAGCATTTT	CASRTGVSNQPQHF
TRBV5-1	18	few	TRBD2	TRBJ2-7	TGCGCCAGCAGCTTAGGCGAAAAGGCGGGAGGAAGTATTGACGAGCAGTACTTC	CASSLGEKAGGSIDEQYF
TRBV27	16	few	TRBD1	TRBJ1-6	TGTGCCAGCAGCGCCGCTCCGGGACAGTATAATTCACCCCTCCACTTT	CASSAAPGQYNSPLHF
TRBV19	14	few	TRBD2	TRBJ2-1	TGTGCCAGCCAGCGGGAGCTTAGCTACAATGAGCAGTTCTTC	CASQRELSYNEQFF
TRBV27	15	few	NA	TRBJ1-3	TGTGCCAGCAGTTCTAGAACAGGGTCTGGAAACACCATATATTTT	CASSSRTGSGNTIYF
TRBV29-1	14	few	TRBD2	TRBJ2-1	TGCAGCGATCGACTAGCGGGAGGGCCGGGTGAGCAGTTCTTC	CSDRLAGGPGEQFF
TRBV6-5	15	NA	TRBD2	TRBJ2-1	TGTGCCAGCAGTTACACTAGCGGGGGAGAAAATGAGCAGTTCTTC	CASSYTSGGENEQFF
TRBV5-1	15	NA	NA	TRBJ2-3	TGCGCCAGCAGCTTTGGGCAGGGGATCGCAGATACGCAGTATTTT	CASSFGQGIADTQYF
TRBV9	16	NA	NA	TRBJ2-3	TGTGCCAGCAGCGTAGTCGGGGACTCCCCGGCAGATACGCAGTATTTT	CASSVVGDSPADTQYF
TRBV9	14	NA	NA	TRBJ2-7	TGTGCCAGCAGCCCGGGGACAAGGCCCTACGAGCAGTACTTC	CASSPGTRPYEQYF
TRBV14	15	NA	TRBD1	TRBJ2-5	TGTGCCAGCAGCCCGACAGGGGGTTCCCAAGAGACCCAGTACTTC	CASSPTGGSQETQYF
TRBV7-2	19	NA	NA	TRBJ1-5	TGTGCCAGCAGCTTGGTAGGGGGAGCCGAACCTTATAGCAATCAGCCCCAGCATTTT	CASSLVGGAEPYSNQPQHF
TRBV28	14	few	TRBD2	TRBJ2-1	TGTGCCAGCAGTCCTAGCGGGAGGGACAATGAGCAGTTCTTC	CASSPSGRDNEQFF
TRBV2	14	NA	TRBD1	TRBJ1-1	TGTGCCAGCAGTATCACGACAGGGGACACTGAAGCTTTCTTT	CASSITTGDTEAFF
TRBV28	14	few	TRBD1	TRBJ1-5	TGTGCCAGCAGTTCGGGACAGGGGAGTCAGCCCCAGCATTTT	CASSSGQGSQPQHF
TRBV7-3	16	NA	TRBD2	TRBJ2-3	TGTGCCAGCAGCCTCTTTAGCGGGAAGGTCACAGATACGCAGTATTTT	CASSLFSGKVTDTQYF
TRBV11-2	13	NA	NA	TRBJ2-1	TGTGCCAGCAGCTTCCTAACGGGTATCGGACAGTTCTTC	CASSFLTGIGQFF
TRBV5-1	15	NA	TRBD1	TRBJ1-3	TGCGCCAGCAGCTTGGGACAGGGCTTTGGAAACACCATATATTTT	CASSLGQGFGNTIYF
TRBV7-2	14	NA	NA	TRBJ2-1	TGTGCCAGCAGCTTAGTCCCGAGGGGGGGTGAGCAGTTCTTC	CASSLVPRGGEQFF
TRBV30	15	NA	TRBD1	TRBJ2-3	TGTGCCTGGGGACAGGGGGCGCGGGGCACAGATACGCAGTATTTT	CAWGQGARGTDTQYF
TRBV29-1	13	NA	TRBD1	TRBJ1-1	TGCAGCATAAGACAGGGGATGAACACTGAAGCTTTCTTT	CSIRQGMNTEAFF
TRBV5-1	16	NA	TRBD2	TRBJ2-1	TGCGCCAGCAGCTCCTTAGCGGGTTCGACCTACAATGAGCAGTTCTTC	CASSSLAGSTYNEQFF
TRBV5-4	14	few	NA	TRBJ1-2	TGTGCCAGCAGCTTGGCGGGAGCTCGCTATGGCTACACCTTC	CASSLAGARYGYTF
TRBV4-2	15	NA	NA	TRBJ1-2	TGTGCCAGCAGCCAAGTGAGGGCGGACGCTAGTGGCTACACCTTC	CASSQVRADASGYTF
TRBV28	11	NA	TRBD1	TRBJ2-1	TGTGCCAGCTCAGGGGGCGATGAGCAGTTCTTC	CASSGGDEQFF
TRBV2	14	NA	TRBD1	TRBJ1-3	TGTGCCACCCTAGACAGGGGCGGTGGAAACACCATATATTTT	CATLDRGGGNTIYF
TRBV13	17	NA	NA	TRBJ2-6	TGTGCCAGCAGCTTAGATATCGAGGGAACGGGGGCCAACGTCCTGACTTTC	CASSLDIEGTGANVLTF
TRBV9	17	NA	TRBD2	TRBJ2-1	TGTGCCAGCAGCGCAAACGCCGGGACTAGGGCTCAGAATGAGCAGTTCTTC	CASSANAGTRAQNEQFF
TRBV7-2	18	few	TRBD2	TRBJ2-1	TGTGCCAGCAGCACCCGCGGGGTAGCGGGAGCTTTCTACAATGAGCAGTTCTTC	CASSTRGVAGAFYNEQFF
TRBV7-9	13	NA	NA	TRBJ2-2	TGTGCCAGCACGGGTTCAGGGGCCGGGGAGCTGTTTTTT	CASTGSGAGELFF
TRBV28	18	few	TRBD2	TRBJ2-3	TGTGCCAGCAGTTTATATCGAGGGCTAGCGGGAGTTAGGGATACGCAGTATTTT	CASSLYRGLAGVRDTQYF
TRBV5-4	15	few	TRBD2	TRBJ2-1	TGTGCCAGCAGCTTAGCGGGGGGGGTCTACAATGAGCAGTTCTTC	CASSLAGGVYNEQFF
TRBV12-5	13	few	NA	TRBJ2-5	TGTGCTAGTGGTTTGGTTTCAGGAGAGACCCAGTACTTC	CASGLVSGETQYF
TRBV7-9	16	NA	NA	TRBJ1-3	TGTGCCAGCAGCTTAGCGCAAGGGGCCTCTGGAAACACCATATATTTT	CASSLAQGASGNTIYF
TRBV2	15	few	NA	TRBJ1-6	TGTGCCAGCAGTGATCAGGGTTTCTATAATTCACCCCTCCACTTT	CASSDQGFYNSPLHF
TRBV19	15	few	TRBD1	TRBJ2-1	TGTGCCAGTAGTATCTGGAGGACAGGAAACAATGAGCAGTTCTTC	CASSIWRTGNNEQFF
TRBV7-8	14	NA	NA	TRBJ1-1	TGTGCCAGCAGGCAAATGGAGGGGAGCACTGAAGCTTTCTTT	CASRQMEGSTEAFF
TRBV4-1	13	few	NA	TRBJ1-5	TGCGCCAGCAGCCCTGTAGGCAATCAGCCCCAGCATTTT	CASSPVGNQPQHF
TRBV28	16	NA	TRBD1	TRBJ2-5	TGTGCCAGCAGTTCTCGCATCGGGACAGGGTATAAGGTGCAGTACTTC	CASSSRIGTGYKVQYF
TRBV6-5	15	few	TRBD1	TRBJ1-2	TGTGCCAGCAGAGCAACTGGGACAGGGGTTCATGGCTACACCTTC	CASRATGTGVHGYTF
TRBV5-1	19	few	TRBD2	TRBJ2-4	TGCGCCAGCAGCATCTCCGGGACTAGCGGCCTCCTAGCCAAAAACATTCAGTACTTC	CASSISGTSGLLAKNIQYF
TRBV5-1	13	few	NA	TRBJ1-2	TGCGCCAGCAGCTTCGACAGTAACTATGGCTACACCTTC	CASSFDSNYGYTF
TRBV11-3	15	NA	TRBD2	TRBJ2-2	TGTGCCAGCAGCCCTGGGACTAGCGACACCGGGGAGCTGTTTTTT	CASSPGTSDTGELFF
TRBV28	13	NA	NA	TRBJ2-7	TGTGCCAGCAGTCCCGGTCGCCGGTCCGAGCAGTACTTC	CASSPGRRSEQYF
TRBV19	16	NA	TRBD1	TRBJ1-1	TGTGCCAGTAGTATAGCCAGACAGGGTCGAGGCACTGAAGCTTTCTTT	CASSIARQGRGTEAFF
TRBV28	14	few	TRBD2	TRBJ2-7	TGTGCCAGCAGACTAGCGGGAGGGACCTACGAGCAGTACTTC	CASRLAGGTYEQYF
TRBV9	13	NA	NA	TRBJ2-4	TGTGCCAGCAGCCCCCGGGGGAAAAACATTCAGTACTTC	CASSPRGKNIQYF
TRBV7-2	14	NA	NA	TRBJ1-4	TGTGCCAGCAGCTTAGGTGGGGCGAGTGAAAAACTGTTTTTT	CASSLGGASEKLFF
TRBV6-6	13	NA	TRBD1	TRBJ1-1	TGTGCCAGTTCCAAAGACAGGGCTAATGAAGCTTTCTTT	CASSKDRANEAFF
TRBV6-5	15	NA	TRBD2	TRBJ2-3	TGTGCCAGCAGTGGACTAGCGGGAGGGGAAGATACGCAGTATTTT	CASSGLAGGEDTQYF
TRBV7-3	17	few	NA	TRBJ2-6	TGTGCCAGCAGCTTTAACGGAGCGGACTCTGGGGCCAACGTCCTGACTTTC	CASSFNGADSGANVLTF
TRBV19	16	few	NA	TRBJ2-2	TGTGCCAGTAGTATACGGGCTAGCGAGAACACCGGGGAGCTGTTTTTT	CASSIRASENTGELFF
TRBV30	13	few	TRBD2	TRBJ2-4	TGTGCCTGGAGCCCAAGTGGGACTAGCGTTCAGTACTTC	CAWSPSGTSVQYF
TRBV5-6	16	NA	TRBD1	TRBJ1-5	TGTGCCAGCAGCGAGGGACAGAAAGTCGCCAATCAGCCCCAGCATTTT	CASSEGQKVANQPQHF
TRBV19	17	NA	TRBD2	TRBJ2-3	TGTGCCAGTAGTATCAAAGTAAGCGGGATTCACACAGATACGCAGTATTTT	CASSIKVSGIHTDTQYF